This T cell receptor beta chain was profiled in a study of spatial heterogeneity in lung cancer. General study results and limits: Counts that tracked tumor mutation counts were those of expanded intratumoral alpha and beta TCRs.

V dropped 0 bases and J dropped 8 bases, with 7 bases sitting between them. CDR3 length: 12 residues. Per germline, CDR1 MGHRA and CDR2 YSYEKL. For this clonotype: Its antigen is as yet unknown.

TCRdb re-called the 5' RACE reads with MiXCR, one entry per CDR3 protein. The sample holds around 7,900 distinct CDR3 sequences, around 15% seen once. The time point is: sample taken at primary tumor resection. This chain links TRBV4-1 with TRBJ2-5; D unresolved. The clonotype was recovered from a female donor with early-stage non-small cell lung cancer. Sample: lung tumor tissue, taken at surgery. The CDR3 region is CASSQDTPTQYF. CDR3 DNA sequence: TGCGCCAGCAGCCAAGATACTCCAACCCAGTACTTC.